This T cell receptor beta chain was sequenced for a study of shared clonotypes between healthy human individuals. Study as a whole: CD4 naive cells filled three plates per donor, CD4 memory three, CD8 naive two and CD8 memory one.

Selected positively for CCR7 and CD45RO-negative, naive CD8 cells excluded terminally differentiated effector memory CD45RA+ cells. Only Caucasian adults living in Nashville, Tennessee served as donors. The germline V gene has CDR1 MDHEN and CDR2 SYDVKM. The V gene lost 2 bases and the J gene lost 4 bases, with 9 bases spanning the gap. The CDR3 loop spans 14 amino acids. As concerns this clone: The same CDR3 also results from other DNA sequences found in this sample.

Profiling relied on immunoSEQ multiplex PCR, and the TCRdb table lists in-frame clones only, not all of them. The sample includes roughly 2.1 million clones, approximately 94% of them seen just once. This chain uses TRBV28 with TRBJ1-5, with unresolved D. Sequencing used naive CD8+ T cells from PBMCs. The TCR originated in a young man in good health. Some clones in this sample may be carry-over from other donors' samples. CDR3 region: CASSLSLGNQPQHF. For the CDR3, the DNA is TGTGCCAGCAGTTTAAGCCTGGGTAATCAGCCCCAGCATTTT.